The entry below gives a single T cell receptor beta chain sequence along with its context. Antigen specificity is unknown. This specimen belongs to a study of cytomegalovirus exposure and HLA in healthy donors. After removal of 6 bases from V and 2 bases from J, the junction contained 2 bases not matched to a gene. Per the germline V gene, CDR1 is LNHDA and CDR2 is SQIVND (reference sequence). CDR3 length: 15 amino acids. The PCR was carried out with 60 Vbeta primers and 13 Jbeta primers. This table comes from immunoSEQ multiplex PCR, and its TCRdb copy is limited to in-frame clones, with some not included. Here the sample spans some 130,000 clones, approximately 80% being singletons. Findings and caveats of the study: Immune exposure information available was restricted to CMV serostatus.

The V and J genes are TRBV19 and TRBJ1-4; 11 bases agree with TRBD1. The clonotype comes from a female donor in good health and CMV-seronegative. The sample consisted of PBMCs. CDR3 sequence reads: CASRDRGQTNEKLFF. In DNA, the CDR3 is TGTGCCAGTAGGGACAGGGGGCAGACTAATGAAAAACTGTTTTTT.